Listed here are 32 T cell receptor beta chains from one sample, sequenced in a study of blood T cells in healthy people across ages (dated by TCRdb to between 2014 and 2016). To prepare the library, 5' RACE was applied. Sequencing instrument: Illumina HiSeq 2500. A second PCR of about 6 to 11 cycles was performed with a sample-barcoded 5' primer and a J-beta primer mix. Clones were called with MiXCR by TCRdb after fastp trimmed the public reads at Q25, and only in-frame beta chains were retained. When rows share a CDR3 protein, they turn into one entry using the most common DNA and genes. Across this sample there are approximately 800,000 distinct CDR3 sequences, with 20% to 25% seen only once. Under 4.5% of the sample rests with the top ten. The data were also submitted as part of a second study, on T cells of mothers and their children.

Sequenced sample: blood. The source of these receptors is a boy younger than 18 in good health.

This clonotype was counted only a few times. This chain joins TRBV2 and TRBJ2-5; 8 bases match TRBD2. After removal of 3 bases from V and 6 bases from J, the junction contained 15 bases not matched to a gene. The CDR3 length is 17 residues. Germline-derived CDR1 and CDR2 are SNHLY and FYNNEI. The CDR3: CASSDPSKAGDRKTQYF. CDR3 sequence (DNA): TGTGCCAGCAGTGATCCATCCAAAGCGGGGGATCGGAAGACCCAGTACTTC.

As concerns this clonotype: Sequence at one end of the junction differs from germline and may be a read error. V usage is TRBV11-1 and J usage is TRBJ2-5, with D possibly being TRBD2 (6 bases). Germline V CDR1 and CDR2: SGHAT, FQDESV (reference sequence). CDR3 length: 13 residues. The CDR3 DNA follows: TGTGCCAGCAGCTTAGCACCGGGGGACGGTGGCGACTTC. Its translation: CASSLAPGDGGDF.

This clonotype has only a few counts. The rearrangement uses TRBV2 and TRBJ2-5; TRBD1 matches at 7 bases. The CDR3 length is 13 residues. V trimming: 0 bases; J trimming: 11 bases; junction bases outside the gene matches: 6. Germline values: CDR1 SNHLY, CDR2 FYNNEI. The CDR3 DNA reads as TGTGCCAGCAGTGAAGCGTTGCAGGGACAGCAGTACTTC. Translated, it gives CASSEALQGQQYF.

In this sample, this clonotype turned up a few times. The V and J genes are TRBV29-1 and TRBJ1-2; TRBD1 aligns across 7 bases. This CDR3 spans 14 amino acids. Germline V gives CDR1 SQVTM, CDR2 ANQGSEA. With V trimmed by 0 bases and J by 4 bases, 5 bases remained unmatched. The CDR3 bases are TGCAGCGTTGAAGATCCCGGGACAGTCTATGGCTACACCTTC. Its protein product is CSVEDPGTVYGYTF.

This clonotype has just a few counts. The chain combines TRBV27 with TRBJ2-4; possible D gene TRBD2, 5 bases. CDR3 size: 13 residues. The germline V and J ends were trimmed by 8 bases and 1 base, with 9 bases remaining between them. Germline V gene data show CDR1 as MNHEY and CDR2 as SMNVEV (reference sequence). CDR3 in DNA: TGTGCCAGCGGTGGGAGTGCCAAAAACATTCAGTACTTC. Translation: CASGGSAKNIQYF.

CDR3 protein: CASSLVTSGSDTQYF. The DNA of the CDR3 is TGTGCCAGCAGCTTAGTGACTTCAGGATCAGATACGCAGTATTTT. The J gene is TRBJ2-3, the V gene TRBV7-2; D remains unclear. This CDR3 has 15 residues. V was trimmed by 1 base and J by 4 bases, leaving 12 bases between them. CDR1 and CDR2 (germline): SGHTA, FQGNSA. Variable domain in full (rest from reference TRBV7-2 and TRBJ2-3): GAGVSQSPSNKVTEKGKDVELRCDPISGHTALYWYRQSLGQGLEFLIYFQGNSAPDKSGLPSDRFSAERTGGSVSTLTIQRTQQEDSAVYLCASSLVTSGSDTQYFGPGTRLTVL.

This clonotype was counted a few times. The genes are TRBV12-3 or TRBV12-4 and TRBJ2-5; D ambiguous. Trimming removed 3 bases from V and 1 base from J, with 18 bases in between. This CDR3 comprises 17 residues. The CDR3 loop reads CASSLRQLLAFQETQYF. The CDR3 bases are TGTGCCAGCAGTTTGAGGCAGCTACTTGCGTTCCAAGAGACCCAGTACTTC.

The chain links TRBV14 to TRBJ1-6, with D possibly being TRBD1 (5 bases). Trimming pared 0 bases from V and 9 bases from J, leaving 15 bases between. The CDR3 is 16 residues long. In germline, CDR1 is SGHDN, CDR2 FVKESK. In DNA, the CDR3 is TGTGCCAGCAGCCAAGATCTCGGCAGGGTCGGTTCACCCCTCCACTTT. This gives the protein CASSQDLGRVGSPLHF.

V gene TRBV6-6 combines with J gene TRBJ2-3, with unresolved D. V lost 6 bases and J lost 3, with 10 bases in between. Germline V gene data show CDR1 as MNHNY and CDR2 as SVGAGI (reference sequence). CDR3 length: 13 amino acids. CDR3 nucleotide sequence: TGTGCCAGCAGCCCCCCAGAAACAGATACGCAGTATTTT. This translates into CASSPPETDTQYF.

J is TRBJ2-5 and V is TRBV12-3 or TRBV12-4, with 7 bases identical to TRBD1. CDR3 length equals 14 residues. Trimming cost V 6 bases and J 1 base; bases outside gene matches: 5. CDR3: CASRGQRGQETQYF. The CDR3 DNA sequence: TGTGCCAGCAGGGGACAGAGAGGCCAAGAGACCCAGTACTTC.

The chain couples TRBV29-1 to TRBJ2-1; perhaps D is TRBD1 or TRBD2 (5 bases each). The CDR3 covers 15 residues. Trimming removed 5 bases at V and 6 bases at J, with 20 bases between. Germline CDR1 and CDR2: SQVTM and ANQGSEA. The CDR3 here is CSVHDSGGWVNEQFF. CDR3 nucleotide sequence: TGCAGCGTTCATGACAGCGGCGGCTGGGTCAATGAGCAGTTCTTC.

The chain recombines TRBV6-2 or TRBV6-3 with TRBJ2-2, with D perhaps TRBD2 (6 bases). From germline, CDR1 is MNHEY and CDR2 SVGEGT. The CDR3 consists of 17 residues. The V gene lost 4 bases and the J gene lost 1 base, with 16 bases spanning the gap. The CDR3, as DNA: TGTGCCAGCAGTTCGGGCGGGGTCTTGGTGAACACCGGGGAGCTGTTTTTT. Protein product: CASSSGGVLVNTGELFF.

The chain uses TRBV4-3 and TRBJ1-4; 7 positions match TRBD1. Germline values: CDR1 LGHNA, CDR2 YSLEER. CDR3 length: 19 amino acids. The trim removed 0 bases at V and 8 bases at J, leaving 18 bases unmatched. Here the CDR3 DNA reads TGCGCCAGCAGCCAAGATTTCCTCGGAATCGGGACAGAGCTAGAAAAACTGTTTTTT. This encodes CASSQDFLGIGTELEKLFF.

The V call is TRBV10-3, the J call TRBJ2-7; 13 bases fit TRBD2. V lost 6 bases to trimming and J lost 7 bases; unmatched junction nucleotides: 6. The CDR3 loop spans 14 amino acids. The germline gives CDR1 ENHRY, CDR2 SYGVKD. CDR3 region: CAISQLAGGLEQYF. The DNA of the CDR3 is TGTGCCATCAGCCAACTAGCGGGAGGGCTGGAGCAGTACTTC.

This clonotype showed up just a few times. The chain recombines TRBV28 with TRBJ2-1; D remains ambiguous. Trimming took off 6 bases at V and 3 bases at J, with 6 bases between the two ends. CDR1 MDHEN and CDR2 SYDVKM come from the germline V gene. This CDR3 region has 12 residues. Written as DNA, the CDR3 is TGTGCCAGCAGGAATGACTACAATGAGCAGTTCTTC. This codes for CASRNDYNEQFF.

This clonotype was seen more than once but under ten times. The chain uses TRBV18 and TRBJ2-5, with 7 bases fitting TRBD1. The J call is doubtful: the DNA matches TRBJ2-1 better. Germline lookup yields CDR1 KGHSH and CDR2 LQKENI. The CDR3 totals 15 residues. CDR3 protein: CASSEDRFGMGEQFF. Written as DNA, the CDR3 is TGTGCCAGCTCCGAGGACAGGTTTGGAATGGGTGAGCAGTTCTTC.

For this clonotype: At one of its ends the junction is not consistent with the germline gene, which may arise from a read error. The CDR3: CAGSSWTSGRDIEQFF. The CDR3 bases are TGTGCCGGCAGCTCCTGGACTAGCGGGAGAGATATTGAGCAGTTCTTC. The J gene is TRBJ2-1, the V gene TRBV11-1; TRBD2 agrees at 13 bases. CDR1 is SGHAT and CDR2 is FQDESV in the germline V gene (reference sequence). This CDR3 has 16 residues.

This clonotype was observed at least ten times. CDR3: CSASGSSYEQYF. The CDR3 bases are TGCAGTGCTAGCGGGAGCTCCTACGAGCAGTACTTC. V and J are TRBV20-1 and TRBJ2-7; TRBD2 is a possible D gene (6 bases). CDR3 length: 12 residues. Trimming removed 3 bases at V and 0 bases at J, with 6 bases between. CDR1 is DFQATT and CDR2 is SNEGSKA in the germline V gene (reference sequence).

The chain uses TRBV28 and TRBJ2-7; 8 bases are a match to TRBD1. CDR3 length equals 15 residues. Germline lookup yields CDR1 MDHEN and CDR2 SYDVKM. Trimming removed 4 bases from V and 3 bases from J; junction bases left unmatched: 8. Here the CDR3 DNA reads TGTGCCAGCAGTTCGGAGGCAGGGGGCTTCTACGAGCAGTACTTC. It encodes CASSSEAGGFYEQYF.

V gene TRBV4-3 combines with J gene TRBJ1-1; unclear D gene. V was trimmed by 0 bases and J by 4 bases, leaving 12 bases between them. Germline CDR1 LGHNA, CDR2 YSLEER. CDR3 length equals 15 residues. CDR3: CASSQDRQESTEAFF. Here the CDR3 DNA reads TGCGCCAGCAGCCAAGACCGGCAGGAGAGCACTGAAGCTTTCTTT.

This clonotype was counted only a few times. The CDR3 DNA reads as TGTGCCACCAGTGATGCCCGGGGGGACTATGGCTACACCTTC. Residues: CATSDARGDYGYTF. V gene TRBV24-1 combines with J gene TRBJ1-2; a possible D gene is TRBD1 (5 bases). Trimming took off 3 bases at V and 3 bases at J, with 10 bases between the two ends. The CDR3 has 14 residues. Germline CDR1 KGHDR, CDR2 SFDVKD.

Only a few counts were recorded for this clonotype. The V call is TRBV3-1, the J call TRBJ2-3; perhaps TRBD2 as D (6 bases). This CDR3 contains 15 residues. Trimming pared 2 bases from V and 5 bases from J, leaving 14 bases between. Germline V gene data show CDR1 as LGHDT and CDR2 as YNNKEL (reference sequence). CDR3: CASSQMRGAGDTQYF. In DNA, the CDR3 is TGTGCCAGCAGCCAAATGCGGGGCGCCGGAGATACGCAGTATTTT.

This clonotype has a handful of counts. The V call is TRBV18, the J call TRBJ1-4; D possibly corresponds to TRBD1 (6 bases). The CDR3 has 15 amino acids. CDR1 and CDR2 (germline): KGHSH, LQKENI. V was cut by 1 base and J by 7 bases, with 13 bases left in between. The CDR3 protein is CASSPRTGSGEKLFF. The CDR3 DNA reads TGTGCCAGCTCACCACGAACAGGGAGCGGTGAAAAACTGTTTTTT.

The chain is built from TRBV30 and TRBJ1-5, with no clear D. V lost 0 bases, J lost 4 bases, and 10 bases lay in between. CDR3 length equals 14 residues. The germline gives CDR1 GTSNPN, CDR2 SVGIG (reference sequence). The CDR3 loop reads CAWSVEAQNQPQHF. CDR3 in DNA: TGTGCCTGGAGTGTAGAAGCCCAGAATCAGCCCCAGCATTTT.

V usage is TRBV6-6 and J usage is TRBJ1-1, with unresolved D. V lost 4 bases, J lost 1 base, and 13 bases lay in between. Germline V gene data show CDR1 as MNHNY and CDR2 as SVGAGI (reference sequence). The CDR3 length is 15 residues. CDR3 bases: TGTGCCAGCAGTTCCCCCCTTTGGGGGAACACTGAAGCTTTCTTT. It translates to CASSSPLWGNTEAFF.

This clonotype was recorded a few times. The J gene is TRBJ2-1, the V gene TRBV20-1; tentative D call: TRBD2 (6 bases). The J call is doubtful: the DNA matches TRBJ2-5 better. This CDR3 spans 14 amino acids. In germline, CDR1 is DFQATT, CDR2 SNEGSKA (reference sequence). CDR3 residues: CSVPGGEVGETQYF. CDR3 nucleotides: TGCAGTGTTCCCGGAGGGGAAGTCGGGGAGACCCAGTACTTC.

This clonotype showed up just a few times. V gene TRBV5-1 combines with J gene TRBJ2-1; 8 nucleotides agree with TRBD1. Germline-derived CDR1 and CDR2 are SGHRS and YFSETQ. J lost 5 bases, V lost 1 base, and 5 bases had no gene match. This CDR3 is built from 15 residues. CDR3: CASSLKPTGDNEQFF. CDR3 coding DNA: TGCGCCAGCAGCTTGAAACCGACAGGGGACAATGAGCAGTTCTTC.

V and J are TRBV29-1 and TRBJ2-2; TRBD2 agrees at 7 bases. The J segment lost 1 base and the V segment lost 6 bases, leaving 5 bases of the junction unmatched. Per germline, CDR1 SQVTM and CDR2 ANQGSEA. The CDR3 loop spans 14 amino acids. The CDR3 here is CSVRTSENTGELFF. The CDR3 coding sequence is TGCAGCGTCCGAACTAGCGAGAACACCGGGGAGCTGTTTTTT.

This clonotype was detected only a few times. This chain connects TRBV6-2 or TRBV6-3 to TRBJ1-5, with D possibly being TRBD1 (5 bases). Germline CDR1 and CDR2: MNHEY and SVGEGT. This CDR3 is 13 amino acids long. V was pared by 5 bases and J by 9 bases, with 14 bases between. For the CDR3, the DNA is TGTGCCAGCAGTCGGGACCTTCGTACGCCCCAGCATTTT. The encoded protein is CASSRDLRTPQHF.

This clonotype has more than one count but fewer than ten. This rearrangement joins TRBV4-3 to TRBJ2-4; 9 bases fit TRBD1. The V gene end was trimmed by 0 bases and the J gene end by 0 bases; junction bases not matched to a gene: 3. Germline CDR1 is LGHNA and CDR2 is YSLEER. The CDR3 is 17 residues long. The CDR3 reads CASSQDSGQGAKNIQYF. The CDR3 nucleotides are TGCGCCAGCAGCCAAGATTCGGGACAGGGAGCCAAAAACATTCAGTACTTC.

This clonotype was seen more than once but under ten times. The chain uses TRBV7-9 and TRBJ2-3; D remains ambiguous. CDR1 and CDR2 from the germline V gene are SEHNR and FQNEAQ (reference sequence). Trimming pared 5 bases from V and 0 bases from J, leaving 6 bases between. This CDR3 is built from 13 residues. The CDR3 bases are TGTGCCAGCAGCCACCTTAGCACAGATACGCAGTATTTT. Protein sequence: CASSHLSTDTQYF.

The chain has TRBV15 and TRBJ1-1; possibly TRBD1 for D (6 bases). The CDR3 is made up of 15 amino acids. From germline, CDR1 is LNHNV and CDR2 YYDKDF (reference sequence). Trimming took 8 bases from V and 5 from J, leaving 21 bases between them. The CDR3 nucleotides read TGTGCCACCGTCGGACGAAAGGGGGGGCGAACTGAAGCTTTCTTT. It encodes CATVGRKGGRTEAFF.